Sequencing of this T cell receptor beta chain was carried out in a study of post-analysis software for immune sequencing data. Study-wide context: The courses of disease that were included comprised relapsing-remitting, secondary progressive and progressive-relapsing multiple sclerosis.

Researchers reported that TCR beta cDNA libraries carried unique molecular identifiers. Input of roughly 0.95 to 11 million T cells yielded around 500,000 cDNA molecules. One entry per CDR3 protein, called by TCRdb with MiXCR from the PCR reads. The repertoire includes about 160,000 distinct CDR3 sequences, about 34% of them detected once, and roughly 28% sits in the top ten. This CDR3 region has 15 residues. Trimming pared 2 bases from V and 1 base from J, leaving 11 bases between. Germline V gene data show CDR1 as KGHSH and CDR2 as LQKENI. About this clonotype itself: Its cognate antigen is unknown.

Study-level points and caveats: Compared with controls, patients had more of about five TRBV segments, including TRBV5-6, TRBV5-1 and TRBV20-1.

The rearrangement joins TRBV18 to TRBJ2-5; D call uncertain. This clonotype was sampled from a girl aged 10 to 17 with multiple sclerosis. This material consisted of blood, taken after autologous hematopoietic stem cell transplantation. CDR3 DNA sequence: TGTGCCAGCTCACCAAACGGCCAGGTCCAAGAGACCCAGTACTTC. It encodes CASSPNGQVQETQYF.